The rows below give T cell receptor beta chains drawn from one sample of a study of blood T cell repertoires in COVID-19. The protocol was immunoSEQ multiplex PCR, while the TCRdb copy is restricted to in-frame clones and leaves out a portion. This table holds some 270,000 clones, about nine tenths found once. What was sequenced was PBMCs or T cells enriched from blood (not recorded which). The receptors here all came from a woman in her thirties or forties who had recovered from COVID-19. The CDR3 runs from the conserved cysteine through the conserved F or W. D genes are given only for firm matches. A clone size is listed for some rows: how often the clone was seen (once, few, many), or a class if it is expanded.

clone size	V gene	D gene	J gene	CDR3 DNA	CDR3 protein
once	TRBV11-2	NA	TRBJ1-2	TGTGCCAGCAGCCGAAACCATCTCTTCGGGGGGGACTATGGCTACACCTTC	CASSRNHLFGGDYGYTF
NA	TRBV30	TRBD1	TRBJ1-2	TGTGCCTGGAGTGGAGGGACAGGGGGGACCGTTCGGCGCTATGGCTACACCTTC	CAWSGGTGGTVRRYGYTF
NA	TRBV7-2	NA	TRBJ1-2	TGTGCCAGCAGCTTATCCCACAGGGCCTATGGCTACACCTTC	CASSLSHRAYGYTF
NA	TRBV19	TRBD1	TRBJ2-7	TGTGCCAGTTCGACAGGGAGCTCCTACGAGCAGTACTTC	CASSTGSSYEQYF
NA	TRBV5-4	TRBD1	TRBJ2-7	TGTGCCAGCAGTCGCTCGGGACAGGGCTCTTACGAGCAGTACTTC	CASSRSGQGSYEQYF
NA	TRBV5-1	NA	TRBJ1-6	TGCGCCAGCAGCCTAAAAGTGGATTCACCCCTCCACTTT	CASSLKVDSPLHF
NA	TRBV5-1	NA	TRBJ2-5	TGCGCCAGCAGGGGAGGACTAGGGGGAGACGAGACCCAGTACTTC	CASRGGLGGDETQYF
NA	TRBV6-5	TRBD1	TRBJ1-2	TGTGCCAGCAGGGAGGACAGGGGAATCAACTATGGCTACACCTTC	CASREDRGINYGYTF
NA	TRBV6-2/TRBV6-3	TRBD1	TRBJ2-5	TGTGCCAGCAGTTACTCGGACAGGGACACAGAGACCCAGTACTTC	CASSYSDRDTETQYF
NA	TRBV3-1/TRBV3-2	NA	TRBJ2-7	TGTGCCAGCAGCCAAGAGAGTCTGAGCTACGAGCAGTACTTC	CASSQESLSYEQYF
NA	TRBV3-1/TRBV3-2	NA	TRBJ1-2	TGTGCCAGCAATCAAAGGGGCGCTGGGTATGGCTACACCTTC	CASNQRGAGYGYTF
NA	TRBV18	NA	TRBJ1-4	TGTGCCAGCTCACCAGGGACTGATTCAAATGAAAAACTGTTTTTT	CASSPGTDSNEKLFF
few	TRBV4-3	NA	TRBJ2-2	TGCGCCAGCAGCCAAGATCCCTCGGGGAACACCGGGGAGCTGTTTTTT	CASSQDPSGNTGELFF
NA	TRBV9	NA	TRBJ2-4	TGTGCCAGCAGCGTAGGTCAGAGGAACATTCAGTACTTC	CASSVGQRNIQYF
NA	TRBV5-6	NA	TRBJ1-1	TGTGCCAGCAGCTTGGCCAGTCAGGGATACACTGAAGCTTTCTTT	CASSLASQGYTEAFF
NA	TRBV9	NA	TRBJ2-2	TGTGCCAGCAGCGTAGTCGCGAACACCGGGGAGCTGTTTTTT	CASSVVANTGELFF
NA	TRBV15	TRBD1	TRBJ1-2	TGTGCCACCAGCAGAGATCTCACAGGGGGTTATAATGGCCACACCTTC	CATSRDLTGGYNGHTF
NA	TRBV4-1	TRBD2	TRBJ2-5	TGCGCCAGCAGCCGAGGGACTAGCGCCTCCGGGGAGACCCAGTACTTC	CASSRGTSASGETQYF
NA	TRBV18	TRBD1	TRBJ1-1	TGTGCCAGCTCAACGACAGGGGGTAACACTGAAGCTTTCTTT	CASSTTGGNTEAFF
NA	TRBV4-1	NA	TRBJ2-7	TGCGCCAGCAGCCAAGGGCAGGGGTTATTGGGCGAGCAGTACTTC	CASSQGQGLLGEQYF
NA	TRBV19	NA	TRBJ2-5	TGTGCCAGTAGTACCCAGGCAGAGACCCAGTACTTC	CASSTQAETQYF
NA	TRBV6-5	TRBD2	TRBJ2-7	TGTGCCAGCATACTGACTAGCGGGAGTAGCGAGCAGTACTTC	CASILTSGSSEQYF
NA	TRBV20-1	NA	TRBJ1-5	TGCAGTGCTAGTGCGCGGATTAATCAGCCCCAGCATTTT	CSASARINQPQHF
NA	TRBV4-3	TRBD1	TRBJ2-2	TGCGCCAGCAGCCACGGGACAGGGGGTAACACCGGGGAGCTGTTTTTT	CASSHGTGGNTGELFF
once	TRBV20-1	TRBD2	TRBJ2-3	TGCAGTGCCAGTGACCCGACTAGCCGTAGCACAGATACGCAGTATTTT	CSASDPTSRSTDTQYF